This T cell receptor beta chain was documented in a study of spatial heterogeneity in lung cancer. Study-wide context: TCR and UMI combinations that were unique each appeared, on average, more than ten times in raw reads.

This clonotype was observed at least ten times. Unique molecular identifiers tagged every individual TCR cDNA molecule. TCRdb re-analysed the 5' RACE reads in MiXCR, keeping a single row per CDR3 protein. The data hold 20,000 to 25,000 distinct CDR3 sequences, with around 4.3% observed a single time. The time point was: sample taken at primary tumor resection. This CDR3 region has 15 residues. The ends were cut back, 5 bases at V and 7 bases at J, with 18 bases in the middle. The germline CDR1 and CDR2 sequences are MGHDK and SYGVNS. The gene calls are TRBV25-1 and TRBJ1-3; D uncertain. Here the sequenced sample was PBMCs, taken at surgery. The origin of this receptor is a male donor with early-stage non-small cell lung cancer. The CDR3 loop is CASSPPLWGGNTIYF. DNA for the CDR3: TGTGCCAGCAGTCCACCACTCTGGGGAGGGAACACCATATATTTT.